The T cell receptor (beta chain) under discussion was sequenced for a study of CD8 T cells in Susac syndrome. Study overall: Susac syndrome patients were untreated, on corticosteroids with some adding intravenous immunoglobulin, or on intravenous immunoglobulin only.

Study conclusions and caveats: As the study acknowledged, the number of individuals who were part of its TCR sequencing and HLA analysis was relatively small.

Trimming left V 4 bases short and J 6 bases short, with 13 bases between. Germline V gene lookup returns CDR1 GTSNPN and CDR2 SVGIG (reference sequence). This CDR3 has 13 amino acids. The sample holds one count of this clonotype. Its antigen remains unknown. Reverse transcription used roughly 0.45 to 1 ug RNA and random hexamers. Coverage of TCR beta CDR3 amplification by immunoSEQ multiplex PCR extended to 54 Vbeta and 13 Jbeta. TCRdb processed the immunoSEQ multiplex PCR reads anew with MiXCR; each CDR3 protein has one entry. The sample yields 150,000 to 200,000 distinct CDR3 sequences, 90% to 95% seen once. The authors negatively isolated CD8+ and CD4+ T cells and FACS-enriched TEMRA cells.

This sequence was found in a human donor with Susac syndrome. The V gene is TRBV30, the J gene TRBJ2-4, with D possibly TRBD2 on 5 matching bases. Sample: CD4+ T cells from PBMCs. CDR3 sequence: CAWTSRGANIQYF. The CDR3 coding sequence is TGTGCCTGGACCTCCCGGGGTGCAAACATTCAGTACTTC.